One and the same sample provided the 28 T cell receptor beta chains below, sequenced in a study of blood T cell repertoires in COVID-19. Clones were read by immunoSEQ multiplex PCR, and TCRdb kept only the in-frame ones, dropping some. The data show about 51,000 clones, with roughly 90% seen just once and around 1.4% held by the top ten. The sample comprised peripheral blood. The receptor source for this set is a man between 60 and 75 years old with acute or convalescent COVID-19.

J is TRBJ2-7 and V is TRBV5-1; 7 nucleotides agree with TRBD1. Germline lookup yields CDR1 SGHRS and CDR2 YFSETQ. V lost 3 bases, J lost 2 bases, and 17 bases stayed unmatched. This CDR3 spans 18 amino acids. The CDR3 bases are TGCGCCAGCAGCTCCCCCTCAAACGACCGGGACAGACCCTACGAGCAGTACTTC. Its protein product is CASSSPSNDRDRPYEQYF. Supplemented by reference TRBV5-1 and TRBJ2-7, the full variable domain reads KAGVTQTPRYLIKTRGQQVTLSCSPISGHRSVSWYQQTPGQGLQFLFEYFSETQRNKGNFPGRFSGRQFSNSRSEMNVSTLELGDSALYLCASSSPSNDRDRPYEQYFGPGTRLTVT.

The chain employs TRBV5-1 and TRBJ1-3, with TRBD1 identical over 9 bases. Germline-derived CDR1 and CDR2 are SGHRS and YFSETQ. V lost 0 bases, J lost 4 bases, and 5 bases stayed unmatched. This CDR3 is 16 amino acids long. The CDR3 sequence: CASSLAGQGTGNTIYF. CDR3 in DNA: TGCGCCAGCAGCTTGGCCGGACAGGGGACAGGAAACACCATATATTTT. Variable domain in full (rest from reference TRBV5-1 and TRBJ1-3): KAGVTQTPRYLIKTRGQQVTLSCSPISGHRSVSWYQQTPGQGLQFLFEYFSETQRNKGNFPGRFSGRQFSNSRSEMNVSTLELGDSALYLCASSLAGQGTGNTIYFGEGSWLTVV.

This clone was detected only a few times. The chain couples TRBV4-1 to TRBJ1-5, with 9 bases identical to TRBD1. CDR3 length: 15 amino acids. V lost 3 bases to trimming and J lost 7 bases; unmatched junction nucleotides: 7. The germline CDR1 and CDR2 sequences are MGHRA and YSYEKL. CDR3 sequence reads: CASSQDRGEGQPQHF. In DNA, the CDR3 is TGCGCCAGCAGCCAGGACAGGGGAGAAGGACAGCCCCAGCATTTT.

This chain joins TRBV7-9 and TRBJ2-7, with 7 bases fitting TRBD1. Looked up from germline, CDR1 is SEHNR and CDR2 is FQNEAQ (reference sequence). Trimming cost V 4 bases and J 4 bases; bases outside gene matches: 4. CDR3 size: 13 residues. The CDR3 is CASSSGQPYEQYF. CDR3 nucleotides: TGTGCCAGCAGCTCGGGACAGCCATACGAGCAGTACTTC.

The J gene is TRBJ1-3, the V gene TRBV27; D is unresolved. There are 13 residues in the CDR3. With 0 bases removed from V and 4 bases from J, the gap between germline ends came to 4 bases. Germline lookup yields CDR1 MNHEY and CDR2 SMNVEV (reference sequence). The CDR3 nucleotides are TGTGCCAGCAGTTTATCGAGCGGAAACACCATATATTTT. It yields the protein CASSLSSGNTIYF.

The chain employs TRBV18 and TRBJ1-1; D call uncertain. V was clipped by 4 bases and J by 0 bases, with 3 bases between them. CDR1 is KGHSH, CDR2 LQKENI, per germline. This CDR3 spans 12 amino acids. CDR3 region: CASSQLNTEAFF. CDR3 bases: TGTGCCAGCTCACAGCTGAACACTGAAGCTTTCTTT.

This clone turned up a few times. The J gene is TRBJ1-2, the V gene TRBV5-1; 7 bases align to TRBD1. This CDR3 is built from 15 residues. Germline loops: CDR1 SGHRS, CDR2 YFSETQ. With V trimmed by 0 bases and J by 5 bases, 7 bases remained unmatched. CDR3 bases: TGCGCCAGCAGCTTGGGAGTCGGGACAGATTATGGCTACACCTTC. Encoded protein: CASSLGVGTDYGYTF.

The V gene is TRBV7-2, the J gene TRBJ1-4, with 8 bases that match TRBD1. Germline V lookup: CDR1 SGHTA, CDR2 FQGNSA. The V segment lost 0 bases and the J segment 2 bases; nucleotides outside the gene matches: 5. The CDR3 is made up of 17 amino acids. CDR3 sequence: CASSLARGQGTNEKLFF. The DNA for the CDR3 is TGTGCCAGCAGCTTAGCCAGGGGGCAGGGTACTAATGAAAAACTGTTTTTT.

This clone was observed once. The chain recombines TRBV5-5 with TRBJ2-5; possibly TRBD2 for D (6 bases). V was trimmed by 4 bases and J by 3 bases, leaving 19 bases between them. The CDR3 loop spans 16 amino acids. Germline assignment: CDR1 SGHKS and CDR2 YYEKEE (reference sequence). The CDR3 protein is CASSIRAGPLKETQYF. CDR3 nucleotides: TGTGCCAGCAGCATTCGAGCGGGTCCCTTGAAAGAGACCCAGTACTTC.

The rearrangement uses TRBV3-1 (or the pseudogene TRBV3-2) and TRBJ2-1; D is possibly TRBD2 (5 bases). The V gene's germline CDR1 is LGHDT and CDR2 YNNKEL (reference sequence). V was trimmed by 7 bases and J by 6 bases, leaving 10 bases between them. The CDR3 contains 12 residues. CDR3 loop: CASKVAGNEQFF. CDR3 sequence (DNA): TGTGCCAGCAAGGTGGCGGGCAATGAGCAGTTCTTC.

The chain has TRBV19 and TRBJ1-2; 7 bases align to TRBD1. The CDR3 is 15 amino acids. From germline, CDR1 is LNHDA and CDR2 SQIVND (reference sequence). V lost 5 bases to trimming and J lost 3 bases; unmatched junction nucleotides: 9. Written as DNA, the CDR3 is TGTGCCAGTAGTCCTAAGGGGGCGCGGTACTATGGCTACACCTTC. It codes for CASSPKGARYYGYTF. The variable domain in full, with the rest retrieved from reference TRBV19 and TRBJ1-2, is DGGITQSPKYLFRKEGQNVTLSCEQNLNHDAMYWYRQDPGQGLRLIYYSQIVNDFQKGDIAEGYSVSREKKESFPLTVTSAQKNPTAFYLCASSPKGARYYGYTFGSGTRLTVV.

This chain joins TRBV19 and TRBJ2-3; 9 nucleotides agree with TRBD1. Germline CDR1 reads LNHDA; CDR2 reads SQIVND (reference sequence). CDR3 length equals 16 residues. Losses at the gene ends were 6 bases for V and 1 base for J; bases not matched to a gene: 8. Here the CDR3 reads CASRSLRTGGTDTQYF. The CDR3 nucleotides are TGTGCCAGTAGATCACTCCGGACAGGGGGCACAGATACGCAGTATTTT.

This chain joins TRBV7-2 and TRBJ1-2; D gene uncertain. Germline V gives CDR1 SGHTA, CDR2 FQGNSA. This CDR3 contains 13 residues. The V and J ends lost 1 base and 6 bases respectively, with 9 bases between them. The CDR3 protein is CASSLDWADGYTF. The DNA of the CDR3 is TGTGCCAGCAGCTTAGATTGGGCAGATGGCTACACCTTC.

The rearrangement uses TRBV6-5 and TRBJ1-1, with no clear D. Germline CDR1 reads MNHEY; CDR2 reads SVGAGI. The germline V and J ends were trimmed by 7 bases and 1 base, with 10 bases remaining between them. The CDR3 contains 13 residues. The CDR3: CASIVPGNTEAFF. CDR3 DNA sequence: TGTGCCAGCATTGTCCCGGGGAACACTGAAGCTTTCTTT.

The chain carries TRBV15 and TRBJ2-7; D is undetermined. The CDR3 consists of 17 residues. CDR1 LNHNV and CDR2 YYDKDF come from the germline V gene (reference sequence). V lost 0 bases and J lost 3, with 18 bases in between. The CDR3 loop is CATSRDPRAPEVYEQYF. The CDR3 region has the DNA TGTGCCACCAGCAGAGATCCGCGCGCTCCTGAGGTCTACGAGCAGTACTTC.

This chain connects TRBV6-2 or TRBV6-3 to TRBJ2-6, with no clear D. Deletions cut 0 bases from V and 0 bases from J, with 15 bases between. This CDR3 has 19 amino acids. The germline gives CDR1 MNHEY, CDR2 SVGEGT. In DNA, the CDR3 is TGTGCCAGCAGTTACTCTGAGGTAGGCCGTTACTCTGGGGCCAACGTCCTGACTTTC. Translated: CASSYSEVGRYSGANVLTF.

V and J are TRBV6-5 and TRBJ2-3; D is uncertain. The CDR3 loop spans 14 amino acids. CDR1 MNHEY and CDR2 SVGAGI come from the germline V gene. V shed 0 bases and J shed 6 bases, with 10 bases lying between them. CDR3 region: CASSYSSRLDTQYF. CDR3 nucleotides: TGTGCCAGCAGTTACTCTTCCCGGTTGGATACGCAGTATTTT.

This chain joins TRBV6-5 and TRBJ1-4; TRBD1 agrees at 9 bases. The CDR3 has 14 residues. Germline loops: CDR1 MNHEY, CDR2 SVGAGI. The ends lost 6 bases at V and 10 bases at J; junction bases unmatched: 9. The CDR3 sequence is CASRLGTGLSKLFF. In DNA form, the CDR3 reads TGTGCCAGCAGACTGGGGACAGGGTTGTCAAAACTGTTTTTT.

V and J are TRBV5-1 and TRBJ2-2, with TRBD2 identical over 10 bases. CDR1 and CDR2 from the germline V gene are SGHRS and YFSETQ. Germline trimming cut 2 bases from V and 0 bases from J; bases unmatched to any gene: 1. The CDR3 runs to 16 residues. CDR3 loop: CASSLAGGPNTGELFF. The CDR3 nucleotides read TGCGCCAGCAGCTTAGCGGGAGGGCCGAACACCGGGGAGCTGTTTTTT.

The chain recombines TRBV5-4 with TRBJ2-3; TRBD2 agrees at 7 bases. With V trimmed by 4 bases and J by 2 bases, 10 bases remained unmatched. The CDR3 is 16 residues long. CDR1 and CDR2 (germline): SGHNT, YYREEE (reference sequence). The CDR3 is CASSPARREPTDTQYF. CDR3 nucleotide sequence: TGTGCCAGCAGCCCGGCGCGGCGGGAGCCCACAGATACGCAGTATTTT.

CDR3 in DNA: TGTGCCAGCAGCTCACGGGACAGGGTCCACGAGCAGTACTTC. It yields the protein CASSSRDRVHEQYF. The chain joins TRBV7-6 to TRBJ2-7; 9 bases align to TRBD1. The junction had 6 bases not matched to a gene; V was cut back by 4 bases and J by 5 bases. Looked up from germline, CDR1 is SGHVS and CDR2 is FNYEAQ. The CDR3 is 14 amino acids.

V gene TRBV19 combines with J gene TRBJ2-2, with D possibly matching TRBD2 (5 bases). Trimming pared 4 bases from V and 6 bases from J, leaving 12 bases between. CDR3 size: 14 residues. Germline CDR1 and CDR2: LNHDA and SQIVND (reference sequence). CDR3 in DNA: TGTGCCAGTAGTACCTGGACTGACTCCGGGGAGCTGTTTTTT. Its protein is CASSTWTDSGELFF.

The CDR3 bases are TGTGCCAGCAGCCAATACGGACAGCCTAATGAAAAACTGTTTTTT. This sequence encodes CASSQYGQPNEKLFF. The gene calls are TRBV4-2 and TRBJ1-4; D is possibly TRBD1 (6 bases). Trimming took off 2 bases at V and 3 bases at J, with 10 bases between the two ends. The CDR3 extends over 15 amino acids. Germline V gene lookup returns CDR1 LGHNA and CDR2 YNFKEQ.

CDR3 loop: CASSPRLAGTGELFF. In nucleotides, the CDR3 is TGTGCCAGCAGCCCACGACTAGCGGGGACCGGGGAGCTGTTTTTT. The J gene is TRBJ2-2, the V gene TRBV7-2, with 11 bases fitting TRBD2. The CDR3 extends over 15 amino acids. The trim removed 5 bases at V and 5 bases at J, leaving 4 bases unmatched. Germline V lookup: CDR1 SGHTA, CDR2 FQGNSA.

The J gene is TRBJ2-7, the V gene TRBV4-3, with a possible D match to TRBD2 (6 bases). The germline V and J ends were trimmed by 1 base and 1 base, with 11 bases remaining between them. The CDR3 length is 15 residues. Germline V lookup: CDR1 LGHNA, CDR2 YSLEER. The CDR3 DNA sequence: TGCGCCAGCAGCCAAGTTCCGGGACTGTCCTACGAGCAGTACTTC. Residues: CASSQVPGLSYEQYF.

This clone appeared a few times. This chain uses TRBV9 with TRBJ2-2; 8 bases map to TRBD2. CDR1 SGDLS and CDR2 YYNGEE come from the germline V gene. The CDR3 is 17 amino acids. J gave up 5 bases and V 3 bases, and 12 bases lay outside the gene matches. The CDR3 sequence: CASSGELSGGFTGELFF. DNA of the CDR3: TGTGCCAGCAGCGGGGAACTAAGCGGGGGATTTACCGGGGAGCTGTTTTTT.

The V gene is TRBV3-1 (or the pseudogene TRBV3-2), the J gene TRBJ1-1, with a weak D call TRBD1 (5 bases). V lost 0 bases to trimming and J lost 6 bases, with 11 bases between them. The CDR3 is made up of 14 amino acids. Germline V gene data show CDR1 as LGHDT and CDR2 as YNNKEL (reference sequence). CDR3: CASSQDQGWAEAFF. In DNA, the CDR3 is TGTGCCAGCAGCCAAGACCAGGGTTGGGCTGAAGCTTTCTTT.

The rearrangement uses TRBV10-1 and TRBJ2-7; weak D call: TRBD2 (6 bases). The CDR3 runs to 14 residues. The V gene's germline CDR1 is WNHNN and CDR2 SYGVQD (reference sequence). V shed 6 bases and J shed 0 bases, with 12 bases lying between them. The CDR3 sequence: CASSPRDSSYEQYF. DNA of the CDR3: TGCGCCAGCAGCCCCCGGGACTCCTCCTACGAGCAGTACTTC.